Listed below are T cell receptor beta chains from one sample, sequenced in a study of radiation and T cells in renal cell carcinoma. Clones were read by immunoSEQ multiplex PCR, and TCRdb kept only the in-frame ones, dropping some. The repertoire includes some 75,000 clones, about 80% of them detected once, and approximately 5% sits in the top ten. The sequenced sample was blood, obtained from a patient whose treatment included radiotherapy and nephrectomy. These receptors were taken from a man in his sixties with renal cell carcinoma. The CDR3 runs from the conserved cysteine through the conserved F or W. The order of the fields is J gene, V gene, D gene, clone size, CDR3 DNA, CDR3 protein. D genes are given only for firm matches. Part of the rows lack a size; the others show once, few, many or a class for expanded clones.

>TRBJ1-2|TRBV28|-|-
TGTGCCAGCAGTTACCGGTCTAACTATGGCTACACCTTC
CASSYRSNYGYTF
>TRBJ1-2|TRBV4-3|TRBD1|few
TGCGCCAGCAGCCAAGGTCCGCAGGGGGCCTATGGCTACACCTTC
CASSQGPQGAYGYTF
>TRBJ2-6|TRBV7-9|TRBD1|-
TGTGCCAGCAGCTTAAATGCCAGGGGGATCTCTGGGGCCAACGTCCTGACTTTC
CASSLNARGISGANVLTF
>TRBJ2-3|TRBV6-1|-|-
TGTGCCAGCAGTGCCGGACTAACAGATACGCAGTATTTT
CASSAGLTDTQYF
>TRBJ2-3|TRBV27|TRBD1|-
TGTGCCAGCAGTACAGAGGGGGCGCGGTATACGCAGTATTTT
CASSTEGARYTQYF
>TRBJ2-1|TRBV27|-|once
TGTGCCAGCAGTTTTTCCCTATCTCACCTGAGCTTGGGGAATGAGCAGTTCTTC
CASSFSLSHLSLGNEQFF
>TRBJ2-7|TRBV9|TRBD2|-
TGTGCCAGCAGCGTAGGGGCTAGCGGAGTAGGATACGAGCAGTACTTC
CASSVGASGVGYEQYF
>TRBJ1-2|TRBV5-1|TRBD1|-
TGCGCCAGCAGCTCAGGGGGCGCGAACTATGGCTACACCTTC
CASSSGGANYGYTF
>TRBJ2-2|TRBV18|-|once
TGTGCCAGCTCACCACCGGGCGGTCGACCCGGGGAGCTGTTTTTT
CASSPPGGRPGELFF
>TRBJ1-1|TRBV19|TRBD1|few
TGTGCCAGTAGTATTTTGGGAGGGGGCGAAGCTTTCTTT
CASSILGGGEAFF
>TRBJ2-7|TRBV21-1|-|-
TGTGCCAGCAGCAAGGGGGGGTTGCACGAGCAGTACTTC
CASSKGGLHEQYF
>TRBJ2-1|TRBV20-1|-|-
TGCAGTGCTACTAGTGTGGATGAGCAGTTCTTC
CSATSVDEQFF
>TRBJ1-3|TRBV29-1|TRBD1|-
TGCAGCGCCGGACAGGGAACCTCTGGAAACACCATATATTTT
CSAGQGTSGNTIYF
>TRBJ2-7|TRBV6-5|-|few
TGTGCCAGCAGTTACTACGGAGGGCGGGGCGAGCAGTACTTC
CASSYYGGRGEQYF
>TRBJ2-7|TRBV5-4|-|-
TGTGCCAGCAGCACCACAGCACTCTCCTACGAGCAGTACTTC
CASSTTALSYEQYF
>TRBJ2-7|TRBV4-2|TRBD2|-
TGTGCCAGCAGCCAAGATCGCGCTAGCGGGACCTACGAGCAGTACTTC
CASSQDRASGTYEQYF
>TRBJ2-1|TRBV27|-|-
TGTGCCAGCAGTTCGGGATTTCCTCCCTACAATGAGCAGTTCTTC
CASSSGFPPYNEQFF
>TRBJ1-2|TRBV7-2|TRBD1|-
TGTGCCAGCAGCTCGTACGGGACAGGGAACTATGGCTACACCTTC
CASSSYGTGNYGYTF
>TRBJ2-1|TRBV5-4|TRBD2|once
TGTGCCAGCAGCCCGGCTGGGACTAGCGGCTACAATGAGCAGTTCTTC
CASSPAGTSGYNEQFF
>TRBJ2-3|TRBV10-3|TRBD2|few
TGTGCCATCAGTGATTCGACGGGAGGTCGCACAGATACGCAGTATTTT
CAISDSTGGRTDTQYF
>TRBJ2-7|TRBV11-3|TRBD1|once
TGTGCCAGCAGCCGCGGCGGGGGACAGGGGACCCAATCCCCCTCTTACGAGCAGTACTTC
CASSRGGGQGTQSPSYEQYF
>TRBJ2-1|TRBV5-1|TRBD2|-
TGCGCCAGCAGCGGGGGGACTAGCGCCAGTGAGCAGTTCTTC
CASSGGTSASEQFF
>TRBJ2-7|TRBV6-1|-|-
TGTGCCAGCAGTGGCATCTACGAGCAGTACTTC
CASSGIYEQYF
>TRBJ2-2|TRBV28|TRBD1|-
TGTGCCAGCAGTTTATATCCGGGACAGATGTACACCGGGGAGCTGTTTTTT
CASSLYPGQMYTGELFF
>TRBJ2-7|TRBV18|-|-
TGTGCCAGCTCACCACCGGTCGAAAGCTACGAGCAGTACTTC
CASSPPVESYEQYF
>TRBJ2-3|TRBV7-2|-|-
TGTGCCAGGAGGAGAGCCACAGATACGCAGTATTTT
CARRRATDTQYF
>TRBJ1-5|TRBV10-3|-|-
TGTGCCATCAGTGAGTCTGATCCTAACCCCAATCAGCCCCAGCATTTT
CAISESDPNPNQPQHF
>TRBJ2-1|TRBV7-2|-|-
TGTGCCAGCAGCTTAGTGGGCCTTGGCAATGAGCAGTTCTTC
CASSLVGLGNEQFF
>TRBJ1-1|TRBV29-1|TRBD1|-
TGCAGCGGCAGACAGGGCCCGAGGAACACTGAAGCTTTCTTT
CSGRQGPRNTEAFF
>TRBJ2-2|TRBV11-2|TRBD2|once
TGTGCCAGCAGCTTAGGAAGGCGGGGAGGGTTGACCGGGGAGCTGTTTTTT
CASSLGRRGGLTGELFF
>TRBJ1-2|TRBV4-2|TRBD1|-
TGTGCCAGCAGCCAAGACCAGGGGGTGGATTATGGCTACACCTTC
CASSQDQGVDYGYTF
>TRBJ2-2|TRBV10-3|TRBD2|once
TGTGCCACGGGGGTCGGACTAGCGGTCCCAGGGGGCGACACCGGGGAGCTGTTTTTT
CATGVGLAVPGGDTGELFF
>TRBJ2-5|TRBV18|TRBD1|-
TGTGCCAGCTCACCCGTTGCTCCGGGACAGGGGAGCGGAAAGACCCAGTACTTC
CASSPVAPGQGSGKTQYF
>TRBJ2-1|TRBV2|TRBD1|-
TGTGCCAGCAGTCGTTGGGACAGCGAAGTTGAGCAGTTCTTC
CASSRWDSEVEQFF
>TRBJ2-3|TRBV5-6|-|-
TGTGCCAGCAGTCCTTTTACGACAAGTGGGTCGAGAGATACGCAGTATTTT
CASSPFTTSGSRDTQYF
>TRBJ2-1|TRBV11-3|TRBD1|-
TGTGCCAGCAGCCCTCGGACAGGGGCGTACAATGAGCAGTTCTTC
CASSPRTGAYNEQFF
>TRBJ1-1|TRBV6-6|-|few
TGTGCCACTACCGAAGGGAATTTTGCTGAAGCTTTCTTT
CATTEGNFAEAFF
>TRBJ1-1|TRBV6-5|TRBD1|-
TGTGCCAGCGGACAGGGGGAAGGGTCTGAAGCTTTCTTT
CASGQGEGSEAFF
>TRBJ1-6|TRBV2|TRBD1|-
TGTGCCAGCAGTGAAGATACCGGGACAGGGACTTCACCCCTCCACTTT
CASSEDTGTGTSPLHF
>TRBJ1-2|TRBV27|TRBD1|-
TGTGCCAGCAGTGTGGGACAGAGCTATGGCTACACCTTC
CASSVGQSYGYTF
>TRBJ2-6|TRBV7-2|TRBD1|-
TGTGCCAGCAGCCCCTCCCCGACAGGGGGCCCCACTGGGGCCAACGTCCTGACTTTC
CASSPSPTGGPTGANVLTF
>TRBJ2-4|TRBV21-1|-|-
TGTGCCAGCAGCAAAGGAGCTCCCAGGGGGGCAAACATTCAGTACTTC
CASSKGAPRGANIQYF
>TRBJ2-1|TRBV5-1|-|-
TGCGCCAGCAGCCCCCAGGGGCGGGAATACCATGAGCAGTTCTTC
CASSPQGREYHEQFF
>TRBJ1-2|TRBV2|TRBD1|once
TGTGCCAGCAGTTCCGGGACAGGAAGTAACTATGGCTACACCTTC
CASSSGTGSNYGYTF
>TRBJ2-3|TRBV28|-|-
TGTGCCAGCAGTTTATCGGGAACAGGGGCTAGCGGGTTACATACGCAGTATTTT
CASSLSGTGASGLHTQYF